Presented here are 14 T cell receptor beta chains from one specimen sequenced in a study of beta chain features in type 1 diabetes. The authors reverse transcribed all of the isolated RNA, so sequencing captured expressed TCRB transcripts. Sequencing was performed with immunoSEQ multiplex PCR; in TCRdb, only in-frame clones are kept and a portion is missing. The profile shows about 360,000 clones, 10% to 15% of them singletons. No antigen has been assigned to these receptors. Points from the study as a whole: Across all four CD4+ subsets, people with type 1 diabetes showed modestly shorter TCRB CDR3s.

Sequencing input: naive CD4+ T cells from blood. The receptors were sampled from a young woman with type 1 diabetes.

V gene TRBV7-9 combines with J gene TRBJ1-4; D is unclear. The CDR3 is 13 amino acids. The germline V gene has CDR1 SEHNR and CDR2 FQNEAQ (reference sequence). Deletions cut 6 bases from V and 8 bases from J, with 13 bases between. The CDR3 here is CASRTGSLEKLFF. CDR3 coding DNA: TGTGCCAGCAGAACGGGAAGTCTGGAAAAACTGTTTTTT.

The rearrangement links TRBV5-4 to TRBJ2-2; 11 positions match TRBD2. There are 15 residues in the CDR3. V dropped 4 bases and J dropped 7; count of bases not matched to a gene: 6. Germline CDR1 and CDR2: SGHNT and YYREEE (reference sequence). The CDR3 spells CASSVSGRASGELFF. The CDR3 DNA reads as TGTGCCAGCAGCGTTAGCGGGAGGGCGAGCGGGGAGCTGTTTTTT.

The CDR3 region has the DNA TGCAGTGTAGGTCGCGGGGATACGCAGTATTTT. This encodes CSVGRGDTQYF. V gene TRBV20-1 combines with J gene TRBJ2-3; perhaps TRBD2 as D (5 bases). The length of the CDR3 is 11 residues. Germline V gene sequence: CDR1 DFQATT, CDR2 SNEGSKA (reference sequence). The V gene lost 7 bases and the J gene lost 6 bases, with 11 bases spanning the gap.

The chain combines TRBV28 with TRBJ1-4, with D tentatively TRBD1 (5 bases). The CDR3 is 11 amino acids. V shed 7 bases and J shed 12 bases, with 12 bases lying between them. Germline-derived CDR1 and CDR2 are MDHEN and SYDVKM. The CDR3 region is CASTAGQQLFF. The CDR3 coding sequence is TGTGCCAGCACCGCAGGGCAGCAACTGTTTTTT.

This clone has more than one count but fewer than ten. This chain links TRBV7-3 with TRBJ2-7, with TRBD2 matching 11 bases. Germline V gene sequence: CDR1 SGHTA, CDR2 FQGTGA. The V and J ends lost 5 bases and 2 bases, in that order; junction bases with no gene match: 5. CDR3 length: 15 amino acids. CDR3 nucleotide sequence: TGTGCCAGCAGCCTCGGGACTAGCGGACCCTACGAGCAGTACTTC. Protein sequence: CASSLGTSGPYEQYF.

Worth noting for this clone: Relative to the germline gene, one junction end is altered; a read error may explain this. This rearrangement joins TRBV7-3 to TRBJ1-5, with D unclear. The CDR3 covers 13 residues. The germline CDR1 and CDR2 sequences are SGHTA and FQGTGA. CDR3 nucleotides: TGTGCCAGCAGCGTAACGGAGGGACAGCCCCAGCATTTT. It encodes CASSVTEGQPQHF.

The rearrangement joins TRBV5-1 to TRBJ1-4, with 10 bases that match TRBD1. V gave up 3 bases and J gave up 2 bases; unmatched junction bases: 4. Germline V gene lookup returns CDR1 SGHRS and CDR2 YFSETQ. The CDR3 covers 16 residues. Here the CDR3 reads CASSWGTGATNEKLFF. Written as DNA, the CDR3 is TGCGCCAGCAGCTGGGGGACAGGGGCGACTAATGAAAAACTGTTTTTT.

This chain uses TRBV15 with TRBJ2-1; 8 nucleotides line up with TRBD1. This CDR3 spans 16 amino acids. With V trimmed by 1 base and J by 9 bases, 11 bases remained unmatched. Germline CDR1 reads LNHNV; CDR2 reads YYDKDF (reference sequence). DNA for the CDR3: TGTGCCACCAGCAGAGCTTACGGGACAGGCCTAAGTGAGCAGTTCTTC. This translates into CATSRAYGTGLSEQFF. The full variable domain, rest sourced from reference TRBV15 and TRBJ2-1, is DAMVIQNPRYQVTQFGKPVTLSCSQTLNHNVMYWYQQKSSQAPKLLFHYYDKDFNNEADTPDNFQSRRPNTSFCFLDIRSPGLGDTAMYLCATSRAYGTGLSEQFFGPGTRLTVL.

The sample holds a few counts of this clone. V gene TRBV7-9 combines with J gene TRBJ2-3; 10 nucleotides match TRBD2. Germline V gene lookup returns CDR1 SEHNR and CDR2 FQNEAQ (reference sequence). Trimming took 5 bases from V and 4 from J; bases not matched to a gene: 15. The CDR3 covers 18 residues. CDR3 DNA sequence: TGTGCCAGCAGCCACTTTCGGGCTAGCGGGAGTACTGCAGATACGCAGTATTTT. It translates to CASSHFRASGSTADTQYF.

This clone was seen more than once but under ten times. The chain is built from TRBV16 and TRBJ1-1; 8 bases match TRBD1. V lost 1 base to trimming and J lost 4 bases; unmatched junction nucleotides: 2. The CDR3 runs to 14 residues. Looked up from germline, CDR1 is KGHSY and CDR2 is FQNENV. The CDR3 region is CASSQFTGGTEAFF. CDR3 DNA: TGTGCCAGCAGCCAATTTACAGGGGGCACTGAAGCTTTCTTT.

This chain connects TRBV30 to TRBJ2-7, with TRBD2 matching 7 bases. Germline CDR1 is GTSNPN and CDR2 is SVGIG (reference sequence). V lost 5 bases, J lost 3 bases, and 4 bases stayed unmatched. CDR3 size: 12 residues. This CDR3 reads CAWWDYGYEQYF. Here the CDR3 DNA reads TGTGCCTGGTGGGACTATGGCTACGAGCAGTACTTC.

The chain uses TRBV9 and TRBJ2-3; 8 positions agree with TRBD2. The CDR3 runs to 15 residues. Germline CDR1 SGDLS, CDR2 YYNGEE. The ends lost 1 base at V and 2 bases at J; junction bases unmatched: 3. The CDR3 nucleotides are TGTGCCAGCAGCGTAAAGGGACTAGACACAGATACGCAGTATTTT. Translating it yields CASSVKGLDTDTQYF.

The chain couples TRBV5-1 to TRBJ2-5, with 15 bases matching TRBD2. In germline, CDR1 is SGHRS, CDR2 YFSETQ. V lost 5 bases, J lost 2 bases, and 10 bases stayed unmatched. The CDR3 contains 18 residues. The chain's CDR3 is CASRQPGTSGGMQETQYF. In DNA, the CDR3 is TGCGCCAGCAGGCAACCCGGGACTAGCGGGGGGATGCAAGAGACCCAGTACTTC.

The chain uses TRBV23-1 and TRBJ2-5; TRBD2 agrees at 8 bases. TRBV23-1 is sorted into the ORF group, with uncertain function. The V segment lost 2 bases and the J segment 2 bases; nucleotides outside the gene matches: 16. There are 19 residues in the CDR3. The CDR3 here is CASSQIEEPPGGGQETQYF. CDR3 DNA: TGCGCCAGCAGTCAAATCGAAGAGCCCCCGGGAGGGGGGCAAGAGACCCAGTACTTC.